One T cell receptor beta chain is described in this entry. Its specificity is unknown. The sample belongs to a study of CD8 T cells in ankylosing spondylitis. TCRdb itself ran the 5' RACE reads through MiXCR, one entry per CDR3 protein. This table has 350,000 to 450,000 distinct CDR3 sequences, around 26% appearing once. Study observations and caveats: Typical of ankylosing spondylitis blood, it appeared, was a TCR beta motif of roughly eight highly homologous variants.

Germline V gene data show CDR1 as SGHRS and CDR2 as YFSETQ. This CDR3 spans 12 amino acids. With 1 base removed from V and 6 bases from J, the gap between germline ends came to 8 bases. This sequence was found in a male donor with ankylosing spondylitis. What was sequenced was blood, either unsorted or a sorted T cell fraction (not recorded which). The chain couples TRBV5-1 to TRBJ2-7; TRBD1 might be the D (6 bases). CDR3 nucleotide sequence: TGCGCCAGCAGCTTGACAGGGACCGAGCAGTACTTC. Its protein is CASSLTGTEQYF.